The 21 T cell receptor beta chains presented below share a single source sample, sequenced in a study of T cell repertoires in cytomegalovirus infection. MiXCR, applied by TCRdb to the reads, yields one record per CDR3 protein. In the table there are around 260,000 distinct CDR3 sequences, about 25% of which are singletons. Sequenced sample: PBMCs. These receptor sequences come from a human donor in good health (CMV status not recorded). Some clones in this sample may be carry-over from other donors' samples.

V and J are TRBV18 and TRBJ2-7, with D uncertain. The CDR3 spans 14 residues. Trimming cost V 4 bases and J 0 bases, with 10 bases left between them. Looked up from germline, CDR1 is KGHSH and CDR2 is LQKENI. CDR3 loop: CASSQWSSSYEQYF. The DNA of the CDR3 is TGTGCCAGCTCACAGTGGTCCAGCTCCTACGAGCAGTACTTC.

This clonotype was seen a handful of times. V gene TRBV19 combines with J gene TRBJ1-5; tentatively, D is TRBD1 (6 bases). V was cut by 3 bases and J by 3 bases, with 21 bases left in between. CDR1 LNHDA and CDR2 SQIVND come from the germline V gene (reference sequence). The CDR3 length is 18 residues. The CDR3 loop reads CASSIEPLGRGANQPQHF. CDR3 sequence (DNA): TGTGCCAGTAGTATCGAACCCCTCGGCCGGGGGGCCAATCAGCCCCAGCATTTT.

This clonotype appeared a few times. The chain is built from TRBV12-3 or TRBV12-4 and TRBJ2-3; 7 positions match TRBD2. There are 14 residues in the CDR3. Trimming took 3 bases from V and 8 from J; bases not matched to a gene: 8. In nucleotides, the CDR3 is TGTGCCAGCAGTTTGTCTCGGGGACTACGTACGCAGTATTTT. This translates into CASSLSRGLRTQYF.

This clonotype was observed a few times. The chain is built from TRBV15 and TRBJ2-2, with 10 bases fitting TRBD1. CDR3 length: 15 amino acids. J was trimmed by 3 bases and V by 7 bases; bases with no gene match: 5. In germline, CDR1 is LNHNV, CDR2 YYDKDF (reference sequence). CDR3 protein: CATNPGQGYTGELFF. The DNA of the CDR3 is TGTGCCACCAACCCGGGACAGGGGTACACCGGGGAGCTGTTTTTT.

This clonotype was recorded many times. The chain couples TRBV6-1 to TRBJ2-6; possible D gene TRBD2, 6 bases. The germline V and J ends were trimmed by 7 bases and 0 bases, with 13 bases remaining between them. The germline V gene has CDR1 MNHNS and CDR2 SASEGT. The CDR3 covers 16 residues. CDR3 loop: CASTPSGSSGANVLTF. The CDR3 DNA reads as TGTGCCAGCACCCCATCCGGGAGCTCTGGGGCCAACGTCCTGACTTTC.

The chain is built from TRBV20-1 and TRBJ2-2; 10 bases align to TRBD1. The CDR3 is made up of 13 amino acids. With 3 bases clipped from V and 6 bases from J, the junction kept 1 base outside the gene matches. Germline V gene data show CDR1 as DFQATT and CDR2 as SNEGSKA (reference sequence). CDR3 region: CSARTGGPGELFF. CDR3 nucleotide sequence: TGCAGTGCTAGGACAGGGGGCCCCGGGGAGCTGTTTTTT.

This clonotype has more than one count but fewer than ten. The chain carries TRBV29-1 and TRBJ2-5; tentative D call: TRBD1 (6 bases). Trimming took off 8 bases at V and 10 bases at J, with 20 bases between the two ends. The CDR3 runs to 12 residues. Germline CDR1 SQVTM, CDR2 ANQGSEA. The CDR3 reads CSYGVMGALQYF. The CDR3 nucleotides read TGCAGCTACGGGGTAATGGGGGCGCTCCAGTACTTC.

J is TRBJ2-7 and V is TRBV27, with 7 bases matching TRBD2. From germline, CDR1 is MNHEY and CDR2 SMNVEV (reference sequence). V lost 6 bases, J lost 0 bases, and 8 bases stayed unmatched. This CDR3 has 15 residues. The CDR3 sequence: CASSLAETNSYEQYF. CDR3 DNA sequence: TGTGCCAGCAGCCTAGCGGAGACAAACTCCTACGAGCAGTACTTC.

Of note for this clonotype: One end of the junction does not line up with germline, which may come from a read error. The V and J genes are TRBV5-3 and TRBJ1-2; D is unclear. TRBV5-3 is placed among ORFs of uncertain function. The CDR3 totals 14 residues. CDR3 sequence: CASSLVLTAYGYTF. The CDR3 DNA reads TGTGCCAGCAGCTTGGTTTTGACGGCCTATGGCTACACCTTC.

The sample holds a few counts of this clonotype. The chain joins TRBV20-1 to TRBJ2-7; D may be TRBD2 (5 bases). Germline lookup yields CDR1 DFQATT and CDR2 SNEGSKA (reference sequence). This CDR3 contains 15 residues. Trimming removed 0 bases from V and 2 bases from J, with 14 bases in between. The CDR3 nucleotides are TGCAGTGCTAGAGATCGGACTGTTGTTGCCTACGAGCAGTACTTC. Translated, it gives CSARDRTVVAYEQYF.

The gene calls are TRBV7-3 and TRBJ2-1; 7 nucleotides agree with TRBD2. The V segment lost 1 base and the J segment 10 bases; nucleotides outside the gene matches: 7. CDR3 length: 14 amino acids. CDR1 and CDR2 (germline): SGHTA, FQGTGA. The CDR3 here is CASSLSGGPSEQFF. CDR3 nucleotides: TGTGCCAGCAGCTTAAGCGGGGGACCCTCGGAGCAGTTCTTC.

The J gene is TRBJ2-7, the V gene TRBV14, with D unclear. Per germline, CDR1 SGHDN and CDR2 FVKESK. This CDR3 has 11 residues. The ends were cut back, 4 bases at V and 7 bases at J, with 8 bases in the middle. Here the CDR3 DNA reads TGTGCCAGCAGCCTCGACTGGGAGCAGTACTTC. This encodes CASSLDWEQYF.

This clonotype came up many times. The CDR3 DNA reads TGTGCCAGCAGCTTATACCGGAGGGGGGGCGCAGATACGCAGTATTTT. Its protein product is CASSLYRRGGADTQYF. The rearrangement links TRBV7-8 to TRBJ2-3; tentatively, D is TRBD2 (7 bases). This CDR3 region has 16 residues. Germline V gene data show CDR1 as SGHVS and CDR2 as FQNEAQ. With 2 bases removed from V and 4 bases from J, the gap between germline ends came to 16 bases.

This clonotype came up many times. This chain links TRBV7-2 with TRBJ1-1; a weak D match, TRBD1 (6 bases). This CDR3 is 15 amino acids long. The ends were cut back, 4 bases at V and 0 bases at J, with 12 bases in the middle. Germline CDR1 reads SGHTA; CDR2 reads FQGNSA. This CDR3 reads CASSSGTSMNTEAFF. The CDR3 DNA follows: TGTGCCAGCAGCTCCGGGACAAGTATGAACACTGAAGCTTTCTTT.

This clonotype showed up many times. The rearrangement links TRBV25-1 to TRBJ2-1; the D gene is possibly TRBD2 (5 bases). The CDR3 is 15 residues long. Germline V CDR1 and CDR2: MGHDK, SYGVNS. The V end was cut by 3 bases, the J end by 1 base, with 10 bases between. This chain's CDR3 is CASSEARGSYNEQFF. Here the CDR3 DNA reads TGTGCCAGCAGTGAGGCCCGCGGGTCCTACAATGAGCAGTTCTTC.

This sequence joins TRBV10-3 and TRBJ1-5, with D possibly being TRBD1 (5 bases). CDR1 ENHRY and CDR2 SYGVKD come from the germline V gene. With 0 bases removed from V and 4 bases from J, the gap between germline ends came to 7 bases. The CDR3 has 14 residues. The CDR3 region is CAISESDRNQPQHF. The CDR3 bases are TGTGCCATCAGTGAGTCCGACAGAAATCAGCCCCAGCATTTT.

A few counts support this clonotype. This sequence joins TRBV29-1 and TRBJ2-7, with D possibly being TRBD2 (5 bases). This CDR3 region has 12 residues. Per germline, CDR1 SQVTM and CDR2 ANQGSEA. The CDR3 spells CSAMMRAGEQYF. The CDR3 bases are TGCAGTGCTATGATGAGGGCGGGCGAGCAGTACTTC.

The rearrangement links TRBV29-1 to TRBJ2-3; 7 bases map to TRBD2. Trimming at V came to 5 bases and at J to 4 bases, leaving 6 bases not matched to a gene. Germline values: CDR1 SQVTM, CDR2 ANQGSEA. CDR3 length: 13 residues. CDR3 protein: CSVSGIVADTQYF. CDR3 nucleotide sequence: TGCAGCGTTAGCGGGATAGTCGCAGATACGCAGTATTTT.

The chain links TRBV7-2 to TRBJ2-1; 7 positions agree with TRBD2. This CDR3 is built from 16 residues. Germline trimming cut 3 bases from V and 7 bases from J; bases unmatched to any gene: 12. From germline, CDR1 is SGHTA and CDR2 FQGNSA. CDR3 nucleotides: TGTGCCAGCAGCTTGGGCCGTAGTGGGGGGGAGAATGAGCAGTTCTTC. It yields the protein CASSLGRSGGENEQFF.

The rearrangement links TRBV20-1 to TRBJ2-1; D is undetermined. The germline V gene encodes CDR1 DFQATT and CDR2 SNEGSKA (reference sequence). The CDR3 has 15 amino acids. V gave up 2 bases and J gave up 0 bases, with 11 bases separating them. This CDR3 is CSARLLPISYNEQFF. The CDR3 coding sequence is TGCAGTGCTAGATTGCTGCCCATCTCCTACAATGAGCAGTTCTTC.

This chain joins TRBV29-1 and TRBJ2-5, with 8 bases fitting TRBD1. Germline V lookup: CDR1 SQVTM, CDR2 ANQGSEA. There are 12 residues in the CDR3. Trimming removed 6 bases from V and 4 bases from J; junction bases left unmatched: 4. CDR3 sequence (DNA): TGCAGCGTAACAGGGGGTACAGAGACCCAGTACTTC. This codes for CSVTGGTETQYF.